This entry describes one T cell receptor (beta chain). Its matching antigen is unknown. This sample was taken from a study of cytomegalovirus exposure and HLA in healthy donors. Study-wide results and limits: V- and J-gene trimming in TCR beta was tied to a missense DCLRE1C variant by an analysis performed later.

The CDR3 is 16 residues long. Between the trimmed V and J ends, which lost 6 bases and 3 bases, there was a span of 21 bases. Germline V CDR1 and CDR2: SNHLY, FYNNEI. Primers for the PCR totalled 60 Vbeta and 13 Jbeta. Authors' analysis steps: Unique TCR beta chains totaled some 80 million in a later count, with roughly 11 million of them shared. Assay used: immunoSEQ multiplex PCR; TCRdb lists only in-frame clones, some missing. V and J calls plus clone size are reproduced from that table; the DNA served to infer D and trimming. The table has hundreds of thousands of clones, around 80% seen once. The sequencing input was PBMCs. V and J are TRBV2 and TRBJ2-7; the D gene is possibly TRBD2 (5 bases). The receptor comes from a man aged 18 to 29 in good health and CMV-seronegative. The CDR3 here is CASRADKGGLLYEQYF. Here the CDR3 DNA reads TGTGCCAGCAGGGCCGACAAAGGCGGGCTCCTCTACGAGCAGTACTTC.